A single sample gave rise to the 17 T cell receptor beta chains below, sequenced in a study of beta chain features in type 1 diabetes. Study results and limitations: All four CD4+ subsets of Type 1 diabetes patients contained TCRB CDR3s that were moderately but significantly shorter.

These receptors' targets are unknown. The sequenced template was cDNA made from the entire isolated RNA. Profiled with immunoSEQ multiplex PCR; TCRdb holds only in-frame clones, not every one. Of over 150,000 clones in the sample, about 8.3% were seen once. Input material: central memory CD4+ T cells from blood. The receptors were gathered from a woman in her late teens or twenties with type 1 diabetes.

This clone occurred a few times. The gene calls are TRBV13 and TRBJ2-5; 9 nucleotides agree with TRBD1. The CDR3 sequence is 15 residues long. V was pared by 4 bases and J by 4 bases, with 7 bases of the junction left unmatched. CDR1 is PRHDT and CDR2 is FYEKMQ in the germline V gene (reference sequence). Here the CDR3 DNA reads TGTGCCAGCAGCTCAGCACCGGGACAGGGAGAGACCCAGTACTTC. It specifies CASSSAPGQGETQYF.

The V call is TRBV7-3, the J call TRBJ2-3, with 14 bases aligning to TRBD2. Germline V gene sequence: CDR1 SGHTA, CDR2 FQGTGA. After removal of 5 bases from V and 6 bases from J, the junction contained 7 bases not matched to a gene. The CDR3 runs to 16 residues. CDR3 loop: CASSLGLAGVWDTQYF. The DNA of the CDR3 is TGTGCCAGCAGCCTGGGACTAGCGGGAGTGTGGGATACGCAGTATTTT.

CDR3 sequence: CSVSALAGAGYEQYF. CDR3 nucleotide sequence: TGCAGCGTCTCCGCCCTAGCGGGAGCCGGCTACGAGCAGTACTTC. The chain has TRBV29-1 and TRBJ2-7; 10 bases agree with TRBD2. The CDR3 consists of 15 residues. Looked up from germline, CDR1 is SQVTM and CDR2 is ANQGSEA. V dropped 6 bases and J dropped 3; count of bases not matched to a gene: 11.

J is TRBJ2-7 and V is TRBV2; 10 bases match TRBD2. Trimming at V came to 5 bases and at J to 3 bases, leaving 10 bases not matched to a gene. The CDR3 spans 16 residues. Looked up from germline, CDR1 is SNHLY and CDR2 is FYNNEI. The CDR3 bases are TGTGCCAGCAGTCTCCCGGGCCTAGCGGGAGTCTACGAGCAGTACTTC. It encodes CASSLPGLAGVYEQYF.

The chain links TRBV18 to TRBJ2-7; possibly TRBD2 for D (5 bases). Trimming left V 4 bases short and J 2 bases short, with 9 bases between. The CDR3 extends over 13 amino acids. The germline V gene has CDR1 KGHSH and CDR2 LQKENI. CDR3 DNA sequence: TGTGCCAGCTCACTGAGGGAAGCCTACGAGCAGTACTTC. Protein: CASSLREAYEQYF.

This clone has more than one count but fewer than ten. V is TRBV5-1 and J is TRBJ1-1; no reliable D call. Looked up from germline, CDR1 is SGHRS and CDR2 is YFSETQ. The CDR3 loop spans 14 amino acids. Trimming removed 5 bases from V and 1 base from J, with 12 bases in between. As DNA, the CDR3 is TGCGCCAGCAGGCCCCCAAGCCGGAACACTGAAGCTTTCTTT. It codes for CASRPPSRNTEAFF.

This clone was seen a handful of times. J is TRBJ1-1 and V is TRBV7-2, with 8 bases aligning to TRBD1. Trimming at V came to 5 bases and at J to 7 bases, leaving 6 bases not matched to a gene. CDR1 SGHTA and CDR2 FQGNSA come from the germline V gene. The CDR3 is 13 residues long. The CDR3 loop is CASSRGTGIEAFF. The CDR3 nucleotides are TGTGCCAGCAGCCGCGGGACAGGCATTGAAGCTTTCTTT.

The genes are TRBV4-3 and TRBJ2-5; 14 nucleotides align to TRBD2. CDR1 is LGHNA and CDR2 is YSLEER in the germline V gene. Losses at the gene ends were 4 bases for V and 5 bases for J; bases not matched to a gene: 12. This CDR3 region has 18 residues. The CDR3 is CASSPGTSGSHRRETQYF. As DNA, the CDR3 is TGCGCCAGCAGCCCTGGGACTAGCGGGAGCCATCGTAGGGAGACCCAGTACTTC.

A few counts support this clone. CDR3 amino acids: CASHPPGTDTQYF. The CDR3, as DNA: TGTGCCAGCCACCCTCCCGGTACAGATACGCAGTATTTT. The V call is TRBV7-8, the J call TRBJ2-3; unclear D gene. Between the trimmed V and J ends, which lost 8 bases and 3 bases, there was a span of 12 bases. The CDR3 length is 13 residues. Germline loops: CDR1 SGHVS, CDR2 FQNEAQ.

This clone has only a few counts. This chain uses TRBV2 with TRBJ2-5; 9 bases are a match to TRBD1. Germline V gene lookup returns CDR1 SNHLY and CDR2 FYNNEI. This CDR3 has 11 residues. The CDR3 here is CGTGEQETQYF. CDR3 nucleotides: TGTGGGACAGGGGAACAAGAGACCCAGTACTTC.

The chain recombines TRBV11-2 with TRBJ1-1; D ambiguous. CDR1 is SGHAT and CDR2 is FQNNGV in the germline V gene. Trimming removed 5 bases at V and 4 bases at J, with 5 bases between. The length of the CDR3 is 11 residues. The CDR3 nucleotides are TGTGCCAGCAGCCTCTCCACTGAAGCTTTCTTT. This sequence encodes CASSLSTEAFF.

This clone has only a few counts. The rearrangement uses TRBV7-9 and TRBJ1-1; D unresolved. The CDR3 is 14 residues long. V was cut by 1 base and J by 3 bases, with 9 bases left in between. Germline loops: CDR1 SEHNR, CDR2 FQNEAQ (reference sequence). The CDR3 DNA is TGTGCCAGCAGCTTAGACCAGGCTCACACTGAAGCTTTCTTT. Residues: CASSLDQAHTEAFF.

The chain joins TRBV5-1 to TRBJ2-3; 10 nucleotides agree with TRBD1. The CDR3 covers 15 residues. Germline assignment: CDR1 SGHRS and CDR2 YFSETQ. The J segment lost 3 bases and the V segment lost 5 bases, leaving 6 bases of the junction unmatched. The CDR3 nucleotides are TGCGCCAGCAGTCATCGGGACAGGGGTACAGATACGCAGTATTTT. Its translation is CASSHRDRGTDTQYF.

This clone has a handful of counts. The chain combines TRBV19 with TRBJ2-4; 7 positions match TRBD1. With 5 bases clipped from V and 8 bases from J, the junction kept 9 bases outside the gene matches. This CDR3 has 14 amino acids. Germline V gene sequence: CDR1 LNHDA, CDR2 SQIVND (reference sequence). CDR3: CASSDGQVIDIQYF. In DNA, the CDR3 is TGTGCCAGTAGTGACGGACAGGTGATTGACATTCAGTACTTC.

V usage is TRBV5-1 and J usage is TRBJ2-3, with 9 bases fitting TRBD1. Germline CDR1 reads SGHRS; CDR2 reads YFSETQ. The CDR3 spans 18 residues. Unmatched junction bases numbered 10, after V lost 2 bases and J lost 0 bases. The CDR3 protein is CASSFRDRAAGSTDTQYF. The DNA of the CDR3 is TGCGCCAGCAGCTTCCGGGACAGGGCAGCAGGGAGCACAGATACGCAGTATTTT.

The chain uses TRBV5-1 and TRBJ2-7; 8 bases match TRBD1. V lost 2 bases to trimming and J lost 5 bases; unmatched junction nucleotides: 6. This CDR3 is 14 amino acids long. The germline CDR1 and CDR2 sequences are SGHRS and YFSETQ. Here the CDR3 reads CASSFRGPDDEQYF. As DNA, the CDR3 is TGCGCCAGCAGCTTCAGGGGGCCGGACGACGAGCAGTACTTC. Combining the CDR3 with reference TRBV5-1 and TRBJ2-7 gives the whole variable domain KAGVTQTPRYLIKTRGQQVTLSCSPISGHRSVSWYQQTPGQGLQFLFEYFSETQRNKGNFPGRFSGRQFSNSRSEMNVSTLELGDSALYLCASSFRGPDDEQYFGPGTRLTVT.

In its sample, this clone was seen once. This chain joins TRBV9 and TRBJ2-5, with 8 bases lining up with TRBD2. J gave up 4 bases and V 0 bases, and 5 bases lay outside the gene matches. The CDR3 contains 15 residues. Germline loops: CDR1 SGDLS, CDR2 YYNGEE. CDR3 protein: CASSVVGGAGETQYF. The CDR3 coding sequence is TGTGCCAGCAGCGTAGTCGGGGGGGCAGGAGAGACCCAGTACTTC.